The 15 T cell receptor beta chains given below trace back to one sample, sequenced in a study of memory CD4+ T cells and cytomegalovirus serostatus. The sort gate was single viable CD3+CD4+CD8-CD45RO+ cells for memory CD4+ T cells. Profiling relied on immunoSEQ multiplex PCR, and the TCRdb table lists in-frame clones only, not all of them. The sample includes some 60,000 clones, about 80% of them seen just once. The sequencing sample was made of memory CD4+ T cells from blood. The origin of the receptors is an adult in good health and CMV-seropositive.

This clone was detected only a few times. The J gene is TRBJ1-2, the V gene TRBV7-2, with D maybe TRBD1 (6 bases). Germline CDR1 and CDR2: SGHTA and FQGNSA. The CDR3 length is 17 residues. V lost 5 bases and J lost 2, with 21 bases in between. The CDR3 nucleotides are TGTGCCAGCAGCCATAGACAGGTAACTAGGGGGAACTATGGCTACACCTTC. This gives the protein CASSHRQVTRGNYGYTF.

The chain employs TRBV30 and TRBJ2-7, with a tentative D call TRBD2 (7 bases). Germline V CDR1 and CDR2: GTSNPN, SVGIG (reference sequence). V was cut by 4 bases and J by 12 bases, with 16 bases left in between. CDR3 size: 11 residues. This CDR3 is CAWNLGGGLYF. The CDR3 DNA sequence: TGTGCCTGGAATCTGGGAGGGGGACTGTACTTC. Drawing the rest from reference TRBV30 and TRBJ2-7, the complete variable domain is SQTIHQWPATLVQPVGSPLSLECTVEGTSNPNLYWYRQAAGRGLQLLFYSVGIGQISSEVPQNLSASRPQDRQFILSSKKLLLSDSGFYLCAWNLGGGLYFGPGTRLTVT.

The gene calls are TRBV11-2 and TRBJ1-2; D possibly corresponds to TRBD1 (5 bases). Germline CDR1 is SGHAT and CDR2 is FQNNGV. The V and J ends lost 2 bases and 7 bases respectively, with 8 bases between them. The CDR3 is made up of 12 amino acids. CDR3 sequence: CASSLQGFGYTF. As DNA, the CDR3 is TGTGCCAGCAGCTTACAGGGTTTTGGCTACACCTTC.

CDR3 bases: TGTGCCAGCGAGACCCTAGCGTTACAAGTAGATACGCAGTATTTT. It is translated as CASETLALQVDTQYF. The chain is built from TRBV2 and TRBJ2-3; D is perhaps TRBD2 (6 bases). CDR1 SNHLY and CDR2 FYNNEI come from the germline V gene. The length of the CDR3 is 15 residues. The V end was cut by 8 bases, the J end by 5 bases, with 20 bases between. The entire variable domain, with the rest obtained from reference TRBV2 and TRBJ2-3, is as follows: EPEVTQTPSHQVTQMGQEVILRCVPISNHLYFYWYRQILGQKVEFLVSFYNNEISEKSEIFDDQFSVERPDGSNFTLKIRSTKLEDSAMYFCASETLALQVDTQYFGPGTRLTVL.

This clone was seen only a few times. In DNA, the CDR3 is TGTGCCACCGTAGCGGGGAACACCGGGGAGCTGTTTTTT. Translation gives CATVAGNTGELFF. The chain combines TRBV11-2 with TRBJ2-2; 7 bases match TRBD2. Trimming at V came to 10 bases and at J to 1 base, leaving 3 bases not matched to a gene. Germline values: CDR1 SGHAT, CDR2 FQNNGV. This CDR3 spans 13 amino acids.

The chain carries TRBV9 and TRBJ2-1; 8 nucleotides line up with TRBD2. The V gene end was trimmed by 4 bases and the J gene end by 7 bases; junction bases not matched to a gene: 16. The CDR3 has 17 residues. Germline CDR1 SGDLS, CDR2 YYNGEE. The CDR3 spells CASSPPSISGGINEQFF. The CDR3 DNA is TGTGCCAGCAGCCCCCCGAGTATATCGGGAGGGATTAATGAGCAGTTCTTC. Using reference TRBV9 and TRBJ2-1 for the parts outside the CDR3, the full variable domain is DSGVTQTPKHLITATGQRVTLRCSPRSGDLSVYWYQQSLDQGLQFLIQYYNGEERAKGNILERFSAQQFPDLHSELNLSSLELGDSALYFCASSPPSISGGINEQFFGPGTRLTVL.

This clone was detected only once. The genes are TRBV30 and TRBJ2-6, with D hard to call. This CDR3 contains 12 residues. Per germline, CDR1 GTSNPN and CDR2 SVGIG (reference sequence). V was shortened by 3 bases and J by 0 bases, with 0 bases between the two germline ends. CDR3 residues: CAWSSGANVLTF. Written as DNA, the CDR3 is TGTGCCTGGAGCTCTGGGGCCAACGTCCTGACTTTC. Looking up the rest from reference TRBV30 and TRBJ2-6 gives the full variable domain: SQTIHQWPATLVQPVGSPLSLECTVEGTSNPNLYWYRQAAGRGLQLLFYSVGIGQISSEVPQNLSASRPQDRQFILSSKKLLLSDSGFYLCAWSSGANVLTFGAGSRLTVL.

This chain joins TRBV30 and TRBJ2-7; no clear D. Germline CDR1 GTSNPN, CDR2 SVGIG (reference sequence). The V and J ends lost 1 base and 0 bases respectively, with 13 bases between them. The CDR3 is 15 residues long. This chain's CDR3 is CAWSGLAMSSYEQYF. CDR3 DNA sequence: TGTGCCTGGAGTGGGCTGGCGATGAGCTCCTACGAGCAGTACTTC. Based on the CDR3 plus reference TRBV30 and TRBJ2-7, the full variable domain is SQTIHQWPATLVQPVGSPLSLECTVEGTSNPNLYWYRQAAGRGLQLLFYSVGIGQISSEVPQNLSASRPQDRQFILSSKKLLLSDSGFYLCAWSGLAMSSYEQYFGPGTRLTVT.

V and J are TRBV11-2 and TRBJ2-5; 7 bases map to TRBD2. Germline CDR1 SGHAT, CDR2 FQNNGV. Losses at the gene ends were 5 bases for V and 7 bases for J; bases not matched to a gene: 10. CDR3 length: 14 amino acids. CDR3 nucleotides: TGTGCCAGCAGCACGCGACGGGGGGAGGTGACCCAGTACTTC. As protein: CASSTRRGEVTQYF.

The genes are TRBV2 and TRBJ1-4; D is ambiguous. Trimming shortened V by 3 bases and J by 0 bases, and 8 bases separated the two germline ends. The germline CDR1 and CDR2 sequences are SNHLY and FYNNEI. The CDR3 covers 15 residues. The CDR3 sequence: CASSDGRTTNEKLFF. CDR3 nucleotide sequence: TGTGCCAGCAGTGACGGCCGGACAACTAATGAAAAACTGTTTTTT. The whole variable domain, remainder taken from reference TRBV2 and TRBJ1-4, is EPEVTQTPSHQVTQMGQEVILRCVPISNHLYFYWYRQILGQKVEFLVSFYNNEISEKSEIFDDQFSVERPDGSNFTLKIRSTKLEDSAMYFCASSDGRTTNEKLFFGSGTQLSVL.

There are a few counts of this clone. This chain connects TRBV7-8 to TRBJ1-1, with 7 bases identical to TRBD1. The V gene end was trimmed by 5 bases and the J gene end by 7 bases; junction bases not matched to a gene: 7. The CDR3 totals 13 residues. Germline CDR1 and CDR2: SGHVS and FQNEAQ. The CDR3 reads CASSTGQADEAFF. CDR3 sequence (DNA): TGTGCCAGCAGCACCGGACAGGCTGATGAAGCTTTCTTT.

This sequence joins TRBV20-1 and TRBJ1-1; D is undetermined. Germline V gene sequence: CDR1 DFQATT, CDR2 SNEGSKA (reference sequence). This CDR3 has 11 residues. Trimming removed 5 bases at V and 5 bases at J, with 9 bases between. The CDR3 protein is CSALGPTEAFF. CDR3 nucleotides: TGCAGTGCTCTGGGCCCGACTGAAGCTTTCTTT.

The V and J genes are TRBV18 and TRBJ1-2; D might be TRBD1 (5 bases). CDR3 size: 15 residues. Deletions cut 0 bases from V and 4 bases from J, with 12 bases between. Germline-derived CDR1 and CDR2 are KGHSH and LQKENI. CDR3 region: CASSPPGGNGYGYTF. The CDR3 bases are TGTGCCAGCTCACCACCCGGGGGGAATGGCTATGGCTACACCTTC.

With regard to this clone: A read error may produce the germline difference seen at one junction end. CDR3 in amino acids: CASSLAGLAGWIF. In DNA, the CDR3 is TGTGCCAGCAGCTTAGCGGGACTAGCGGGTTGGATCTTC. The chain uses TRBV7-2 and TRBJ2-1, with 12 bases lining up with TRBD2. Germline V gene lookup returns CDR1 SGHTA and CDR2 FQGNSA. The CDR3 contains 13 residues.

The gene calls are TRBV18 and TRBJ1-2; weak D call: TRBD1 (5 bases). Between the trimmed V and J ends, which lost 3 bases and 2 bases, there was a span of 13 bases. Germline CDR1 is KGHSH and CDR2 is LQKENI. The CDR3 loop spans 15 amino acids. The CDR3 DNA sequence: TGTGCCAGCTCACCGGGCGACAGCTTAAACTATGGCTACACCTTC. Residues: CASSPGDSLNYGYTF.